A selection of T cell receptor beta chains follows, all from one sample in a study of blood T cell repertoires in COVID-19. This table comes from immunoSEQ multiplex PCR, and its TCRdb copy is limited to in-frame clones, with some not included. In the table there are some 110,000 clones, about 89% of which are singletons. The sequenced material came from peripheral blood. The receptors stem from a human donor in a cohort sampled during active COVID-19. The CDR3 runs from the conserved cysteine through the conserved F or W. The order of the fields is CDR3 length, V gene, CDR3 protein.

16 TRBV4-3 CASSQARGGGGNTIYF
13 TRBV10-3 CAISEGAFGGAFF
16 TRBV4-3 CASSQDREGTPNTQYF
14 TRBV27 CASSFGQPNEKLFF
15 TRBV7-3 CASSLAGGPADTQYF
17 TRBV5-4 CASSRDRGSSGANVLTF
15 TRBV3-1/TRBV3-2 CASSPLDSSGNTIYF
11 TRBV12-3/TRBV12-4 CASGQGKGQFF
14 TRBV27 CASSSSRWGLEQFF
14 TRBV27 CASSFGLVQAEAFF
14 TRBV6-5 CASIQGLHTGELFF
14 TRBV7-2 CASSFGSAQNEQFF
15 TRBV7-6 CASSLAGGGEHEQYF
17 TRBV7-9 CASSPSGGAIHKGELFF
15 TRBV7-9 CASSSREGAVAEQYF
14 TRBV28 CASSFSLDTDTQYF
14 TRBV10-3 CAITRAGVGNEQFF
13 TRBV12-3/TRBV12-4 CASRTSGTDTQYF
14 TRBV11-3 CASSSQTGGNEQFF
23 TRBV24-1 CATTPDISPGLAGGPSSTDTQYF
17 TRBV7-2 CASSLASMGGQAGELFF
16 TRBV19 CASSKGVSGKAGELFF
14 TRBV2 CASSEGGRTYEQYF
18 TRBV19 CASSIFPKVAGGYNEQFF
16 TRBV9 CASSPRTGGSNSPLHF
14 TRBV4-1 CASSQDWRSHEQYF
12 TRBV24-1 CATSVSNYGYTF